The sequence of this T cell receptor beta chain was determined in a study of T cells in Graves' hyperthyroidism and ophthalmopathy. Amplification of TCR beta CDR3 regions used RNA as the template. The TCR CDR3 first-round RT-PCR relied on the HTBI primer set. TCRdb independently ran MiXCR on the multiplex PCR reads; one entry per CDR3 protein. The table shows around 350,000 distinct CDR3 sequences, with approximately 15% occurring only once. This clonotype was recorded many times. Exclusion of a patient resulted from uncontrolled infection, other autoimmune disease, pregnancy or lactation. The source material was blood. The receptor comes from a young woman with Graves' ophthalmopathy.

CDR3 residues: CSVEDAGTASYEQYF. DNA for the CDR3: TGCAGCGTTGAAGATGCCGGGACAGCGTCCTACGAGCAGTACTTC. The chain recombines TRBV29-1 with TRBJ2-7; 7 bases agree with TRBD1. The length of the CDR3 is 15 residues. CDR1 is SQVTM and CDR2 is ANQGSEA in the germline V gene. The V and J ends lost 0 bases and 1 base, in that order; junction bases with no gene match: 6.